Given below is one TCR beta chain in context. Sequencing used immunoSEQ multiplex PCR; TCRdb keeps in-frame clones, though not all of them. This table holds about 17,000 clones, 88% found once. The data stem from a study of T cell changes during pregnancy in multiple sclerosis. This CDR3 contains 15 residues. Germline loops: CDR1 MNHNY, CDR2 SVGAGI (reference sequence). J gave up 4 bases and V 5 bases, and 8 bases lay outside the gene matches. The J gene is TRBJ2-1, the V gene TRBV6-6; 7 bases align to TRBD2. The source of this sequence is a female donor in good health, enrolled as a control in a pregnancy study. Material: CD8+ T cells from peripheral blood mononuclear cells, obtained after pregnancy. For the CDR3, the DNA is TGTGCCAGCAGTGAGCAAGCGGGACCGTACAATGAGCAGTTCTTC. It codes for CASSEQAGPYNEQFF.